This TCR beta chain was obtained from a study of early T cells in non-severe SARS-CoV-2 infection. In TCRdb, the 5' RACE reads were re-called with MiXCR into one record per CDR3 protein. Found here are about 90,000 distinct CDR3 sequences, approximately 15% of them singletons; the top ten hold 6.5% to 8.5%. This clonotype was detected many times. This TCR was recovered from an adult who was a healthcare worker with PCR-confirmed SARS-CoV-2 infection or an uninfected control (not recorded which). Input material: whole blood.

The CDR3 bases are TGCAGCGTTTGGGTCCAGGCAGGCGAGACCCAGTACTTC. Translating it yields CSVWVQAGETQYF. V is TRBV29-1 and J is TRBJ2-5; D is ambiguous. The V and J ends lost 5 bases and 5 bases respectively, with 15 bases between them. Germline-derived CDR1 and CDR2 are SQVTM and ANQGSEA. The length of the CDR3 is 13 residues.